These 18 T cell receptor beta chains were all obtained from the same sample, sequenced in a study of shared clonotypes between healthy human individuals. The method was immunoSEQ multiplex PCR; TCRdb's version includes in-frame clones alone and lacks a portion of them. The profile shows about 590,000 clones, nearly 97% of them singletons. CD45RO-negative cells were positively selected for CCR7, leaving out terminally differentiated effector memory CD45RA+ cells. Sequencing used naive CD8+ T cells sorted from blood. The receptor set was obtained from a young woman in good health.

The chain links TRBV5-1 to TRBJ2-1, with TRBD2 identical over 7 bases. V shed 2 bases, J shed 6 bases, and the junction held 5 bases outside the gene matches. Looked up from germline, CDR1 is SGHRS and CDR2 is YFSETQ. CDR3 length: 14 residues. CDR3: CASSLGLVANEQFF. DNA of the CDR3: TGCGCCAGCAGCTTAGGACTAGTTGCCAATGAGCAGTTCTTC.

This rearrangement joins TRBV5-1 to TRBJ2-1, with 14 bases that match TRBD2. CDR1 and CDR2 (germline): SGHRS, YFSETQ. This CDR3 is 15 amino acids long. V gave up 2 bases and J gave up 6 bases; unmatched junction bases: 1. In DNA, the CDR3 is TGCGCCAGCAGCTTTGGACTAGCGGGAGGCAATGAGCAGTTCTTC. Translation gives CASSFGLAGGNEQFF.

This sequence joins TRBV2 and TRBJ2-7; TRBD2 might be the D (5 bases). V was pared by 7 bases and J by 2 bases, with 18 bases between. Germline V CDR1 and CDR2: SNHLY, FYNNEI. The CDR3 spans 15 residues. CDR3 sequence (DNA): TGTGCCAGCATGGGAGTGGTGCCTCAACCCTACGAGCAGTACTTC. It codes for CASMGVVPQPYEQYF.

The rearrangement uses TRBV5-1 and TRBJ2-2; D remains unclear. V gave up 6 bases and J gave up 0 bases, with 3 bases separating them. Germline V gives CDR1 SGHRS, CDR2 YFSETQ. This CDR3 is built from 12 residues. This CDR3 is CASNANTGELFF. In nucleotides, the CDR3 is TGCGCCAGCAACGCGAACACCGGGGAGCTGTTTTTT. Looking up the rest from reference TRBV5-1 and TRBJ2-2 gives the full variable domain: KAGVTQTPRYLIKTRGQQVTLSCSPISGHRSVSWYQQTPGQGLQFLFEYFSETQRNKGNFPGRFSGRQFSNSRSEMNVSTLELGDSALYLCASNANTGELFFGEGSRLTVL.

This sequence joins TRBV4-1 and TRBJ1-5; no clear D. The CDR3 is made up of 14 amino acids. V dropped 0 bases and J dropped 1 base, with 4 bases sitting between them. Germline CDR1 MGHRA, CDR2 YSYEKL. The CDR3 region has the DNA TGCGCCAGCAGCCAAGATCAGAGCAATCAGCCCCAGCATTTT. Translation: CASSQDQSNQPQHF.

To note about this clone: As the CDR3 is not closed by the conserved phenylalanine or tryptophan, this likely results from a read error. It is unclear where the CDR3 begins or ends on the DNA, so no DNA is shown, and the CDR3 is as TCRdb lists it. The chain links TRBV28 to TRBJ2-7; TRBD1, the D gene given by the table, was not confirmed from the DNA. CDR1 MDHEN and CDR2 SYDVKM come from the germline V gene. The CDR3 is 13 residues long, counting both termini. This CDR3 reads CASSLSGQSYEQY.

The V call is TRBV28, the J call TRBJ1-6; D not resolved. V shed 9 bases and J shed 5 bases, with 14 bases lying between them. This CDR3 has 14 residues. Per germline, CDR1 MDHEN and CDR2 SYDVKM. CDR3 DNA: TGTGCCAGGATAAACCGTCACGATAATTCACCCCTCCACTTT. Translation: CARINRHDNSPLHF.

V and J are TRBV10-3 and TRBJ2-2; D is possibly TRBD1 (6 bases). V dropped 6 bases and J dropped 3 bases, with 8 bases sitting between them. The CDR3 has 13 amino acids. The germline CDR1 and CDR2 sequences are ENHRY and SYGVKD. The CDR3 loop is CAIRDSDTGELFF. CDR3 coding DNA: TGTGCCATCAGGGACAGCGACACCGGGGAGCTGTTTTTT.

This chain uses TRBV2 with TRBJ1-5, with D hard to call. Germline V CDR1 and CDR2: SNHLY, FYNNEI. Trimming pared 3 bases from V and 3 bases from J, leaving 9 bases between. The CDR3 has 14 amino acids. CDR3 protein: CASSDLQPNQPQHF. The CDR3, as DNA: TGTGCCAGCAGTGATTTACAGCCCAATCAGCCCCAGCATTTT.

V usage is TRBV11-2 and J usage is TRBJ2-3; perhaps TRBD2 as D (6 bases). The germline V gene has CDR1 SGHAT and CDR2 FQNNGV. The CDR3 length is 19 residues. Trimming left V 0 bases short and J 2 bases short, with 21 bases between. DNA for the CDR3: TGTGCCAGCAGCTTAGATCCGCGGACTACTGCTTACTACACAGATACGCAGTATTTT. The encoded protein is CASSLDPRTTAYYTDTQYF.

The chain uses TRBV7-9 and TRBJ2-1; no reliable D call. Germline V gene lookup returns CDR1 SEHNR and CDR2 FQNEAQ (reference sequence). The CDR3 sequence is 17 residues long. Trimming pared 2 bases from V and 7 bases from J, leaving 21 bases between. The chain's CDR3 is CASSLTPLDFVSNEQFF. Written as DNA, the CDR3 is TGTGCCAGCAGCTTAACTCCTCTAGATTTCGTCTCAAATGAGCAGTTCTTC.

This chain links TRBV7-9 with TRBJ1-4; D is possibly TRBD1 (6 bases). Per the germline V gene, CDR1 is SEHNR and CDR2 is FQNEAQ (reference sequence). V dropped 3 bases and J dropped 8 bases, with 16 bases sitting between them. This CDR3 contains 15 residues. The CDR3 loop is CASSFFGRGLEKLFF. The DNA of the CDR3 is TGTGCCAGCAGCTTCTTCGGCAGGGGTCTGGAAAAACTGTTTTTT.

The rearrangement uses TRBV4-1 and TRBJ2-1; 12 nucleotides align to TRBD2. Germline-derived CDR1 and CDR2 are MGHRA and YSYEKL. The CDR3 has 16 residues. V lost 2 bases, J lost 6 bases, and 5 bases stayed unmatched. The CDR3 loop reads CASSQLAGGPLNEQFF. The CDR3 DNA sequence: TGCGCCAGCAGCCAACTAGCGGGAGGGCCCCTCAATGAGCAGTTCTTC.

This clone was seen only once. This chain uses TRBV28 with TRBJ2-5; D is ambiguous. The end of the DNA aligns better with TRBJ2-7, so the J call may be wrong. This CDR3 has 12 residues. CDR1 MDHEN and CDR2 SYDVKM come from the germline V gene. The CDR3 DNA follows: TGTGCCAGCAGTTTCCCCTCCGGCGAGCAGTACTTC. Its translation: CASSFPSGEQYF.

The V and J genes are TRBV4-2 and TRBJ2-2, with 7 bases identical to TRBD2. The CDR3 is 16 amino acids. Germline V lookup: CDR1 LGHNA, CDR2 YNFKEQ. Trimming took 1 base from V and 1 from J; bases not matched to a gene: 3. CDR3 in amino acids: CASSQAGGRNTGELFF. The CDR3 DNA reads as TGTGCCAGCAGCCAAGCGGGCGGGAGGAACACCGGGGAGCTGTTTTTT.

V and J are TRBV28 and TRBJ1-1, with D uncertain. This CDR3 region has 11 residues. The V gene's germline CDR1 is MDHEN and CDR2 SYDVKM. Trimming removed 3 bases from V and 7 bases from J, with 6 bases in between. The CDR3 DNA reads TGTGCCAGCAGTTTGGGGATTGAAGCTTTCTTT. It encodes CASSLGIEAFF.

The chain couples TRBV5-1 to TRBJ2-7; D gene ambiguous. The CDR3 spans 16 residues. The V end lost 0 bases, the J end lost 0 bases, and 13 bases lay between the germline ends. From germline, CDR1 is SGHRS and CDR2 YFSETQ. The CDR3 coding sequence is TGCGCCAGCAGCTTGGAGGCAGCCACGAGCTCCTACGAGCAGTACTTC. This gives the protein CASSLEAATSSYEQYF.

This chain joins TRBV28 and TRBJ2-7; TRBD1 aligns across 7 bases. Germline V lookup: CDR1 MDHEN, CDR2 SYDVKM. The CDR3 length is 16 residues. J gave up 2 bases and V 3 bases, and 10 bases lay outside the gene matches. The CDR3, as DNA: TGTGCCAGCAGTTTGGTCCTGGGACAGTTTACCTACGAGCAGTACTTC. Translating gives CASSLVLGQFTYEQYF.